The 23 T cell receptor beta chains in this list originate from one sample, sequenced in a study of control samples from healthy donors and cancer patients. The method was immunoSEQ multiplex PCR; TCRdb's version includes in-frame clones alone and lacks a portion of them. Here the sample spans 90,000 to 150,000 clones, approximately 88% being singletons. Input material: blood. All receptors derive from a man between 35 and 55 years old in good health.

This clone was recorded once. V gene TRBV15 combines with J gene TRBJ2-1; the match to TRBD1 covers 7 bases. The V gene end was trimmed by 5 bases and the J gene end by 9 bases; junction bases not matched to a gene: 13. Per the germline V gene, CDR1 is LNHNV and CDR2 is YYDKDF (reference sequence). This CDR3 comprises 15 residues. The chain's CDR3 is CATSSDGDSSREQFF. The CDR3 DNA sequence: TGTGCCACCAGCTCAGACGGGGACAGTTCGCGTGAGCAGTTCTTC.

The V and J genes are TRBV7-3 and TRBJ1-6; no definite D call. Germline-derived CDR1 and CDR2 are SGHTA and FQGTGA. CDR3 length: 15 residues. Trimming stripped 2 bases from V and 5 bases from J, with 10 bases between. This CDR3 reads CASSLGRLNNSPLHF. CDR3 in DNA: TGTGCCAGCAGCTTAGGCAGGTTGAATAATTCACCCCTCCACTTT.

V usage is TRBV6-2 or TRBV6-3 and J usage is TRBJ2-1, with D possibly matching TRBD1 (6 bases). Germline V gene sequence: CDR1 MNHEY, CDR2 SVGEGT. The CDR3 is 14 residues long. The V end lost 4 bases, the J end lost 4 bases, and 11 bases lay between the germline ends. This CDR3 is CASSLRQVYNEQFF. The CDR3 nucleotides read TGTGCCAGCAGTTTACGACAGGTATACAATGAGCAGTTCTTC.

Regarding this clone: Other DNA sequences of this sample code for an identical CDR3. The rearrangement links TRBV27 to TRBJ2-5; D possibly corresponds to TRBD2 (6 bases). The germline V gene has CDR1 MNHEY and CDR2 SMNVEV (reference sequence). V was cut by 0 bases and J by 4 bases, with 12 bases left in between. The CDR3 has 15 amino acids. The DNA for the CDR3 is TGTGCCAGCAGTTTATCGCCGTTGGGAGGAGAGACCCAGTACTTC. It specifies CASSLSPLGGETQYF.

The V gene is TRBV25-1, the J gene TRBJ2-2; D perhaps matches TRBD1 (5 bases). Germline CDR1 and CDR2: MGHDK and SYGVNS. The CDR3 runs to 15 residues. V lost 3 bases, J lost 0 bases, and 8 bases lay in between. The DNA of the CDR3 is TGTGCCAGCAGTGATCCAGGGACGAACACCGGGGAGCTGTTTTTT. Translated: CASSDPGTNTGELFF.

The V and J genes are TRBV2 and TRBJ2-7; D is undetermined. This CDR3 contains 13 residues. The germline gives CDR1 SNHLY, CDR2 FYNNEI. The ends were cut back, 4 bases at V and 4 bases at J, with 11 bases in the middle. CDR3: CASSVRAEYEQYF. The CDR3 DNA is TGTGCCAGCAGTGTTAGGGCTGAATACGAGCAGTACTTC.

The chain combines TRBV18 with TRBJ1-1, with a possible D match to TRBD1 (5 bases). This CDR3 contains 14 residues. Trimming shortened V by 6 bases and J by 5 bases, and 16 bases separated the two germline ends. In germline, CDR1 is KGHSH, CDR2 LQKENI. CDR3 sequence (DNA): TGTGCCAGCTCCCAATCGACGGGGCTGACTGAAGCTTTCTTT. It yields the protein CASSQSTGLTEAFF.

A note on this clone: This same CDR3 is encoded by further DNA sequences in the sample. The V and J genes are TRBV7-9 and TRBJ1-4; D possibly corresponds to TRBD1 (6 bases). Trimming left V 1 base short and J 5 bases short, with 8 bases between. Germline CDR1 is SEHNR and CDR2 is FQNEAQ (reference sequence). The CDR3 spans 14 residues. This CDR3 reads CASSLGQGNEKLFF. The CDR3 DNA sequence: TGTGCCAGCAGCTTAGGCCAGGGGAATGAAAAACTGTTTTTT.

The rearrangement joins TRBV19 to TRBJ1-1, with D possibly matching TRBD1 (6 bases). The CDR3 covers 13 residues. The V gene lost 2 bases and the J gene lost 6 bases, with 10 bases spanning the gap. The germline gives CDR1 LNHDA, CDR2 SQIVND (reference sequence). The CDR3 nucleotides read TGTGCCAGTAGTATAACCGGGGGCTCTGAAGCTTTCTTT. It translates to CASSITGGSEAFF.

The V and J genes are TRBV19 and TRBJ1-5; D is perhaps TRBD1 (5 bases). V lost 5 bases and J lost 0, with 11 bases in between. There are 15 residues in the CDR3. Germline V gene sequence: CDR1 LNHDA, CDR2 SQIVND (reference sequence). The CDR3 sequence: CASSEGQSSNQPQHF. The CDR3 coding sequence is TGTGCCAGTAGTGAAGGACAAAGTAGCAATCAGCCCCAGCATTTT.

The count of this clone is one. V is TRBV13 and J is TRBJ1-1; possible D gene TRBD1, 6 bases. Trimming left V 5 bases short and J 1 base short, with 17 bases between. Germline loops: CDR1 PRHDT, CDR2 FYEKMQ (reference sequence). This CDR3 region has 16 residues. CDR3 nucleotides: TGTGCCAGCAGCGCCTCCGGGGCAGGGGCGAACACTGAAGCTTTCTTT. It encodes CASSASGAGANTEAFF. The full variable domain, its missing parts supplied by reference TRBV13 and TRBJ1-1, is AAGVIQSPRHLIKEKRETATLKCYPIPRHDTVYWYQQGPGQDPQFLISFYEKMQSDKGSIPDRFSAQQFSDYHSELNMSSLELGDSALYFCASSASGAGANTEAFFGQGTRLTVV.

This clone has at least ten counts. Other nucleotide sequences in the sample specify the same CDR3. This chain joins TRBV4-2 and TRBJ1-2; TRBD1 might be the D (5 bases). The CDR3 spans 15 residues. CDR1 is LGHNA and CDR2 is YNFKEQ in the germline V gene. V was shortened by 0 bases and J by 0 bases, with 8 bases between the two germline ends. This chain's CDR3 is CASSQDTGANYGYTF. Here the CDR3 DNA reads TGTGCCAGCAGCCAAGATACAGGAGCTAACTATGGCTACACCTTC.

This chain connects TRBV18 to TRBJ1-2; 8 bases are shared with TRBD1. The V segment lost 2 bases and the J segment 6 bases; nucleotides outside the gene matches: 11. Looked up from germline, CDR1 is KGHSH and CDR2 is LQKENI. The CDR3 covers 16 residues. The DNA for the CDR3 is TGTGCCAGCTCACCAGCAGGCGGACAGGGAGGCCATGGCTACACCTTC. This sequence encodes CASSPAGGQGGHGYTF.

The rearrangement links TRBV3-1 (or the pseudogene TRBV3-2) to TRBJ2-7; 7 bases map to TRBD2. Germline CDR1 and CDR2: LGHDT and YNNKEL (reference sequence). This CDR3 has 14 amino acids. With V trimmed by 4 bases and J by 2 bases, 5 bases remained unmatched. The CDR3: CASSRPGLPYEQYF. DNA for the CDR3: TGTGCCAGCAGCCGCCCGGGACTACCCTACGAGCAGTACTTC.

The chain has TRBV5-1 and TRBJ1-4; D gene unclear. CDR3 length: 14 amino acids. Germline V gene lookup returns CDR1 SGHRS and CDR2 YFSETQ. Trimming cost V 4 bases and J 0 bases, with 7 bases left between them. CDR3 DNA: TGCGCCAGCAGCCCGGATTCAACTAATGAAAAACTGTTTTTT. Protein sequence: CASSPDSTNEKLFF.

The chain joins TRBV5-5 to TRBJ1-2, with D uncertain. Per germline, CDR1 SGHKS and CDR2 YYEKEE (reference sequence). V was trimmed by 1 base and J by 8 bases, leaving 9 bases between them. The CDR3 sequence is 12 residues long. The DNA of the CDR3 is TGTGCCAGCAGCTTGTGGGATTACGGCTACACCTTC. Translating gives CASSLWDYGYTF. Using reference TRBV5-5 and TRBJ1-2 for the parts outside the CDR3, the full variable domain is DAGVTQSPTHLIKTRGQQVTLRCSPISGHKSVSWYQQVLGQGPQFIFQYYEKEERGRGNFPDRFSARQFPNYSSELNVNALLLGDSALYLCASSLWDYGYTFGSGTRLTVV.

The chain is built from TRBV10-1 and TRBJ2-7; D uncertain. The CDR3 extends over 16 amino acids. The V gene's germline CDR1 is WNHNN and CDR2 SYGVQD (reference sequence). Trimming left V 4 bases short and J 5 bases short, with 21 bases between. The DNA for the CDR3 is TGCGCCAGCAGTGCCTACCCAGGATCATACCCACACGAGCAGTACTTC. Its protein is CASSAYPGSYPHEQYF.

The V gene is TRBV7-8, the J gene TRBJ2-5; no reliable D call. This CDR3 comprises 13 residues. Trimming cost V 2 bases and J 2 bases, with 6 bases left between them. Germline-derived CDR1 and CDR2 are SGHVS and FQNEAQ. DNA of the CDR3: TGTGCCAGCAGCTTATATTTACAAGAGACCCAGTACTTC. Amino acids: CASSLYLQETQYF.

This chain connects TRBV30 to TRBJ2-4; TRBD1 might be the D (5 bases). V gave up 0 bases and J gave up 4 bases, with 7 bases separating them. Germline lookup yields CDR1 GTSNPN and CDR2 SVGIG (reference sequence). The CDR3 has 13 amino acids. CDR3 nucleotides: TGTGCCTGGAGTGTTGCAGGGAAAAACATTCAGTACTTC. This gives the protein CAWSVAGKNIQYF.

This chain links TRBV28 with TRBJ2-1, with D perhaps TRBD2 (6 bases). CDR1 and CDR2 (germline): MDHEN, SYDVKM. V shed 3 bases and J shed 1 base, with 10 bases lying between them. This CDR3 is 15 amino acids long. Here the CDR3 DNA reads TGTGCCAGCAGTTTTAGGCGGGGTTCCTACAATGAGCAGTTCTTC. Amino acids: CASSFRRGSYNEQFF.

This clone has only a few counts. Other nucleotide sequences from this sample produce the same CDR3. The chain recombines TRBV4-1 with TRBJ2-7; 8 bases line up with TRBD1. This CDR3 has 15 amino acids. The V gene's germline CDR1 is MGHRA and CDR2 YSYEKL. The V and J ends lost 1 base and 2 bases, in that order; junction bases with no gene match: 4. The DNA for the CDR3 is TGCGCCAGCAGCCAAGGACAGGGGCCGACCTACGAGCAGTACTTC. This translates into CASSQGQGPTYEQYF.

The DNA for the CDR3 is TGTGCCAGCAGCCTCTCGGACGGTCATAACTATGGCTACACCTTC. Its translation is CASSLSDGHNYGYTF. The J gene is TRBJ1-2, the V gene TRBV6-2 or TRBV6-3; no firm D call. This CDR3 has 15 amino acids. Germline CDR1 and CDR2: MNHEY and SVGEGT. V lost 6 bases, J lost 1 base, and 15 bases lay in between.

This chain uses TRBV30 with TRBJ1-4; a possible D gene is TRBD1 (6 bases). V lost 0 bases and J lost 4, with 9 bases in between. Germline CDR1 GTSNPN, CDR2 SVGIG (reference sequence). This CDR3 has 14 residues. The CDR3 DNA is TGTGCCTGGAGTGTTGAACAGGGTAATGAAAAACTGTTTTTT. Translation: CAWSVEQGNEKLFF.